In this sample, the clone carrying this T cell receptor beta chain turned up a few times. Each unsorted sample relied on 90 million or so PBMCs as its source of genomic DNA. A deep-level run was used for the assay. Genomic DNA of each subset was evenly split across several immunoSEQ plates. Unsorted PBMC samples were amplified in replicate PCRs containing 300 ng DNA, tens of thousands of T cell genomes. Libraries were prepared by immunoSEQ multiplex PCR; TCRdb keeps only in-frame clonotypes and omits some of them. In the table there are about 480,000 clones, 60% to 85% of which are singletons. The data derive from a study of shared clonotypes between healthy human individuals. V lost 4 bases, J lost 0 bases, and 15 bases lay in between. The CDR3 covers 17 residues. CDR1 and CDR2 from the germline V gene are LGHNA and YNFKEQ.

The rearrangement uses TRBV4-2 and TRBJ2-2, with D hard to call. The origin of this receptor is a woman aged 40 to 55 in good health. Some clones in this sample may be carry-over from other donors' samples. Sequenced input: PBMCs. CDR3: CASSPQPAATNTGELFF. CDR3 DNA: TGTGCCAGCAGCCCTCAGCCAGCAGCGACGAACACCGGGGAGCTGTTTTTT.